This passage covers 12 T cell receptor beta chains from one sample sequenced in a study of T cell repertoires in aging, cancer and after chemotherapy. The template was genomic DNA from peripheral blood, not RNA. A mixed TRB-A/B primer pool amplified rearranged TRB by multiplex touch-down PCR. MiXCR, run by TCRdb on the multiplex PCR reads, gives a single entry per CDR3 protein. In the table there are around 8,600 distinct CDR3 sequences, 20% to 30% of which are singletons. Sequencing was carried out using blood. All receptors derive from a human donor with a blood cancer. The donor label of this sample is uncertain.

This clonotype was counted between two and nine times. The chain employs TRBV6-1 and TRBJ2-7, with 8 bases identical to TRBD2. CDR1 is MNHNS and CDR2 is SASEGT in the germline V gene. This CDR3 has 18 amino acids. V dropped 7 bases and J dropped 0; count of bases not matched to a gene: 17. The CDR3 here is CASTPWILAVTSSYEQYF. The CDR3 nucleotides are TGTGCCAGCACTCCTTGGATACTAGCGGTTACAAGCTCCTACGAGCAGTACTTC.

The chain uses TRBV5-1 and TRBJ1-2; D remains ambiguous. Trimming stripped 4 bases from V and 4 bases from J, with 20 bases between. Germline CDR1 is SGHRS and CDR2 is YFSETQ. The CDR3 is 16 residues long. The CDR3 spells CASSPRPPGDLYGYTF. The DNA of the CDR3 is TGCGCCAGCAGCCCCCGTCCCCCGGGAGATCTCTATGGCTACACCTTC.

About this clonotype: An end of the junction differs from the germline gene, which may be a read error. V usage is TRBV27 and J usage is TRBJ2-3; 8 bases fit TRBD2. Germline values: CDR1 MNHEY, CDR2 SMNVEV (reference sequence). The CDR3 totals 15 residues. The CDR3 protein is CTSSWRGDRTDTQYF. CDR3 nucleotide sequence: TGTACCAGCAGTTGGCGGGGGGACCGCACAGATACGCAGTATTTT.

This clonotype was recorded once. This chain connects TRBV4-2 to TRBJ1-4; 8 bases fit TRBD1. Germline V lookup: CDR1 LGHNA, CDR2 YNFKEQ. The CDR3 totals 17 residues. Trimming at V came to 4 bases and at J to 0 bases, leaving 7 bases not matched to a gene. The CDR3 coding sequence is TGTGCCAGCAGCCCCCGGCAGGGGGCGTCAACTAATGAAAAACTGTTTTTT. Its translation is CASSPRQGASTNEKLFF.

The chain couples TRBV6-5 to TRBJ2-7; 7 nucleotides agree with TRBD1. This CDR3 has 14 amino acids. With 7 bases clipped from V and 3 bases from J, the junction kept 9 bases outside the gene matches. Per germline, CDR1 MNHEY and CDR2 SVGAGI. The CDR3 region is CASKPEGQFYEQYF. The CDR3 coding sequence is TGTGCCAGCAAGCCCGAGGGACAGTTCTACGAGCAGTACTTC.

V is TRBV5-1 and J is TRBJ2-1; possible D gene TRBD1, 6 bases. V was cut by 6 bases and J by 8 bases, with 18 bases left in between. The CDR3 runs to 14 residues. Per the germline V gene, CDR1 is SGHRS and CDR2 is YFSETQ. The CDR3 region is CASNLGTSRDEQFF. The CDR3 DNA reads as TGCGCCAGCAACCTAGGGACAAGTAGGGATGAGCAGTTCTTC.

This clonotype is medium-sized within its sample. The rearrangement uses TRBV29-1 and TRBJ2-7; TRBD1 matches at 7 bases. V lost 4 bases, J lost 3 bases, and 3 bases stayed unmatched. Germline CDR1 SQVTM, CDR2 ANQGSEA. The CDR3 is 12 residues long. Here the CDR3 DNA reads TGCAGCGTTGTAGCAGGGGGCTACGAGCAGTACTTC. Translated, it gives CSVVAGGYEQYF.

This clonotype is medium-sized within its sample. The chain carries TRBV12-3 or TRBV12-4 and TRBJ2-2, with 8 bases aligning to TRBD1. This CDR3 has 14 amino acids. With 3 bases clipped from V and 6 bases from J, the junction kept 3 bases outside the gene matches. This chain's CDR3 is CASSLDRVAGELFF. The CDR3 DNA sequence: TGTGCCAGCAGTTTGGACAGGGTGGCCGGGGAGCTGTTTTTT.

This clonotype appeared many times. The chain has TRBV5-6 and TRBJ1-6; no reliable D call. Germline values: CDR1 SGHDT, CDR2 YYEEEE. The CDR3 is 14 residues long. Trimming removed 4 bases at V and 5 bases at J, with 10 bases between. The DNA for the CDR3 is TGTGCCAGCAGCGCGGGATTCCATAATTCACCCCTCCACTTT. This encodes CASSAGFHNSPLHF. The whole variable domain, filled in from reference TRBV5-6 and TRBJ1-6, reads DAGVTQSPTHLIKTRGQQVTLRCSPKSGHDTVSWYQQALGQGPQFIFQYYEEEERQRGNFPDRFSGHQFPNYSSELNVNALLLGDSALYLCASSAGFHNSPLHFGNGTRLTVT.

The chain recombines TRBV10-3 with TRBJ1-1, with 7 bases matching TRBD1. V shed 6 bases and J 4 bases; nucleotides not matched to a gene: 11. Per the germline V gene, CDR1 is ENHRY and CDR2 is SYGVKD. CDR3 length: 15 amino acids. As DNA, the CDR3 is TGTGCCATCAGGGGGACAGCATCTCGCGGCACTGAAGCTTTCTTT. This gives the protein CAIRGTASRGTEAFF.

This clonotype was observed at least ten times. The rearrangement joins TRBV18 to TRBJ2-7; maybe TRBD2 (5 bases). Trimming took off 3 bases at V and 3 bases at J, with 18 bases between the two ends. Germline loops: CDR1 KGHSH, CDR2 LQKENI. This CDR3 is built from 16 residues. In DNA form, the CDR3 reads TGTGCCAGCTCACCGTTCGGCGGGCGGACCAACTACGAGCAGTACTTC. Translating it yields CASSPFGGRTNYEQYF.

This clonotype is classed as medium-sized (0.01 to 0.1%). The CDR3 DNA is TGTGCCAGCAGAGGGCAGTCGCTCCAGTACTTC. This encodes CASRGQSLQYF. The chain employs TRBV6-5 and TRBJ2-5; the D is unclear. There are 11 residues in the CDR3. V lost 6 bases and J 10 bases, leaving 12 bases between the germline ends. Germline V gives CDR1 MNHEY, CDR2 SVGAGI.